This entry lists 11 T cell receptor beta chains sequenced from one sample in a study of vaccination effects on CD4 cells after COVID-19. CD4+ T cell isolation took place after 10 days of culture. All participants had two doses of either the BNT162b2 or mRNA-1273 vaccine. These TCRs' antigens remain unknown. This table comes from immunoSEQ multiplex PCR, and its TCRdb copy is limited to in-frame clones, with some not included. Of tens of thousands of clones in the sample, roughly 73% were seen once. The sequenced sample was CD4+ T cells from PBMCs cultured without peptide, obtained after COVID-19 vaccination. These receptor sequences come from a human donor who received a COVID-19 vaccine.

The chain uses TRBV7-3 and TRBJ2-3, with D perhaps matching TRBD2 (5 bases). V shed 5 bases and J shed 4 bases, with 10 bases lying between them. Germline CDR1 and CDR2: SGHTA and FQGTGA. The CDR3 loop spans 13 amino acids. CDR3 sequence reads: CASSQSGADTQYF. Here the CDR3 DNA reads TGTGCCAGCAGCCAGAGCGGAGCAGATACGCAGTATTTT.

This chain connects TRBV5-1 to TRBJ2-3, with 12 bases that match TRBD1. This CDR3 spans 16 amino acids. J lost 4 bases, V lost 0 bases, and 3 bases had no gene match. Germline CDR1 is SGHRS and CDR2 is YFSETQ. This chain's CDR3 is CASSLGGTGGPDTQYF. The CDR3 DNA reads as TGCGCCAGCAGCTTGGGGGGGACAGGGGGCCCAGATACGCAGTATTTT.

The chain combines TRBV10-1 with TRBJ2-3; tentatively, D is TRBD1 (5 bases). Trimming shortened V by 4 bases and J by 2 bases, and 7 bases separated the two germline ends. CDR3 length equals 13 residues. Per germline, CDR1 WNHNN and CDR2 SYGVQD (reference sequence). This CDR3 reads CASSGQPTDTQYF. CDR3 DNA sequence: TGCGCCAGCAGTGGACAGCCCACAGATACGCAGTATTTT.

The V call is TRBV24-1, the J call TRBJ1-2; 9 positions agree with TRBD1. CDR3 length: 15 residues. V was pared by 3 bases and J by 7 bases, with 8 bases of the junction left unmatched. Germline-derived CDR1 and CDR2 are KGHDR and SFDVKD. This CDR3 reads CATSDPVRDRAGYTF. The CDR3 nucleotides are TGTGCCACCAGTGATCCGGTCCGGGACAGGGCTGGCTACACCTTC.

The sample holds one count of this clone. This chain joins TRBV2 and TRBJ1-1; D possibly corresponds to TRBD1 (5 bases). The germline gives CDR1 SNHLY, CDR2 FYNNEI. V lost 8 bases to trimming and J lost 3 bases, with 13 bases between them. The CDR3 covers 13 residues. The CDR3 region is CASVGGTDTEAFF. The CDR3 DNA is TGTGCCAGCGTTGGGGGGACGGACACTGAAGCTTTCTTT. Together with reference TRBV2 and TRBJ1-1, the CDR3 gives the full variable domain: EPEVTQTPSHQVTQMGQEVILRCVPISNHLYFYWYRQILGQKVEFLVSFYNNEISEKSEIFDDQFSVERPDGSNFTLKIRSTKLEDSAMYFCASVGGTDTEAFFGQGTRLTVV.

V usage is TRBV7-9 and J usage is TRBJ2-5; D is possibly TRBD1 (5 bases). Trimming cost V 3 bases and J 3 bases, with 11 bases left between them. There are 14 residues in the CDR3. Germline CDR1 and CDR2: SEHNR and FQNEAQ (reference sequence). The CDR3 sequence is CASSLDLREETQYF. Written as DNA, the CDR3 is TGTGCCAGCAGCTTGGACCTCAGGGAAGAGACCCAGTACTTC.

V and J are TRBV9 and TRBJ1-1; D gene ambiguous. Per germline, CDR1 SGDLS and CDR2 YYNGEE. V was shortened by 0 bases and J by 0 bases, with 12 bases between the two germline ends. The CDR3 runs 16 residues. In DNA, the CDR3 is TGTGCCAGCAGCGTAGTGCAAGGGAACATGAACACTGAAGCTTTCTTT. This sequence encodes CASSVVQGNMNTEAFF. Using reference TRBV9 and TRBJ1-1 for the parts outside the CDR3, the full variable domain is DSGVTQTPKHLITATGQRVTLRCSPRSGDLSVYWYQQSLDQGLQFLIQYYNGEERAKGNILERFSAQQFPDLHSELNLSSLELGDSALYFCASSVVQGNMNTEAFFGQGTRLTVV.

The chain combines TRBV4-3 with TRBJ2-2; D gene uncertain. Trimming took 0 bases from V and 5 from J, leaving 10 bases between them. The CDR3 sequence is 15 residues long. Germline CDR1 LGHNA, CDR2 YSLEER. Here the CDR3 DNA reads TGCGCCAGCAGCCAAGATGCCACCGTAACCGGGGAGCTGTTTTTT. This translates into CASSQDATVTGELFF.

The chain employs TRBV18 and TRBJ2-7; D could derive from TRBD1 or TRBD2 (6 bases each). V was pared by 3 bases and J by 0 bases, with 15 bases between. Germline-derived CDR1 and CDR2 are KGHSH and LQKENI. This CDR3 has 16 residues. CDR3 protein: CASSPEGGISSYEQYV. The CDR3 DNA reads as TGTGCCAGCTCACCCGAAGGGGGGATAAGCTCCTACGAGCAGTACGTC.

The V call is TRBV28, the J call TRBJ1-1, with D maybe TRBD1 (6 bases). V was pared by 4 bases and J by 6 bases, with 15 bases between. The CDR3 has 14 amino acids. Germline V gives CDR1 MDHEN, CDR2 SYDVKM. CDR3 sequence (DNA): TGTGCCAGCAGTTCCTCCAGGGGTATCGCTGAAGCTTTCTTT. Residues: CASSSSRGIAEAFF.

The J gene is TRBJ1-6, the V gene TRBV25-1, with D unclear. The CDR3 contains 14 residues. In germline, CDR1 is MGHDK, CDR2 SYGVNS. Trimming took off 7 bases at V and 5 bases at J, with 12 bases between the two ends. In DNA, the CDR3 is TGTGCCAGCACCATCTCCAATAATAATTCACCCCTCCACTTT. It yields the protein CASTISNNNSPLHF.